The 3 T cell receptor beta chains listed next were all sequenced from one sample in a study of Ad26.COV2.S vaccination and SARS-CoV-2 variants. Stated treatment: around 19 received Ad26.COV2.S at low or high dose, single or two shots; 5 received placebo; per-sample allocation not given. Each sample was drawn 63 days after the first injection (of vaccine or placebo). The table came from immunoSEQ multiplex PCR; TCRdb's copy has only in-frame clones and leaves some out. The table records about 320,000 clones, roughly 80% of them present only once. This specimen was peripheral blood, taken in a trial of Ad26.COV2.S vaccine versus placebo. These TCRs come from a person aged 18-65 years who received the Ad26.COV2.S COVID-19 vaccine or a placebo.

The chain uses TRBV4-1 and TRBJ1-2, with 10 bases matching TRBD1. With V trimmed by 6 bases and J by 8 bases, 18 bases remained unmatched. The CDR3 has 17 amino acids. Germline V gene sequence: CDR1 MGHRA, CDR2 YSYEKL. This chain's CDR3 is CASRSTGTGDRGVGYTF. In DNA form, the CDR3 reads TGCGCCAGCAGATCTACCGGGACAGGGGATCGCGGGGTCGGCTACACCTTC.

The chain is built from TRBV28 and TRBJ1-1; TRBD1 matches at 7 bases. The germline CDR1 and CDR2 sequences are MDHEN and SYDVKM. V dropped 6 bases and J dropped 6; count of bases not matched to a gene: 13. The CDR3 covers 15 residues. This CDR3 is CASSPVDRDYAEAFF. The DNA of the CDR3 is TGTGCCAGCAGCCCGGTAGACAGGGATTACGCTGAAGCTTTCTTT.

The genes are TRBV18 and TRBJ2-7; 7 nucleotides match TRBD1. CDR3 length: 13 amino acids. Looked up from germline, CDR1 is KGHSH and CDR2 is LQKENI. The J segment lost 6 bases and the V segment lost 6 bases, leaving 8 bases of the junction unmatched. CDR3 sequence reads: CASSYDRAGEQYF. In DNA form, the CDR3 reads TGTGCCAGCTCGTACGACAGGGCAGGCGAGCAGTACTTC.